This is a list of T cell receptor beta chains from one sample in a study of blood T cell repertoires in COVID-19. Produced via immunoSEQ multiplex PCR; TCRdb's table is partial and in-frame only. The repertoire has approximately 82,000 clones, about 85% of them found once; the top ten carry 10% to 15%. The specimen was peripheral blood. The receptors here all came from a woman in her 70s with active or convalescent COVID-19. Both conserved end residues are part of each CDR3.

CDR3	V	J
CASSLDRVGTDTQYF	TRBV7-2	TRBJ2-3
CASSLVPNNEQFF	TRBV13	TRBJ2-1
CASSLGLAGIDTQYF	TRBV7-2	TRBJ2-3
CATSWTGWGEQFF	TRBV6-6	TRBJ2-1
CASSPSDGYTF	TRBV21-1	TRBJ1-2
CASSLAGSSGALLTDTQYF	TRBV7-9	TRBJ2-3
CASSRDSYGYTF	TRBV7-9	TRBJ1-2
CASRIAGGEYNEQFF	TRBV19	TRBJ2-1
CASSKRGSGNTIYF	TRBV3-1/TRBV3-2	TRBJ1-3
CAISVGAPNTEAFF	TRBV10-3	TRBJ1-1
CASSQAGTVGYTF	TRBV14	TRBJ1-2
CASEARGSTGELFF	TRBV3-1/TRBV3-2	TRBJ2-2
CASSRDLRVGKFF	TRBV7-2	TRBJ2-1
CASSPAGWTGGNTIYF	TRBV18	TRBJ1-3
CAISPTEPDYGYTF	TRBV10-3	TRBJ1-2
CASSTDSYEQYF	TRBV2	TRBJ2-7
CASSPLYGSSYNEQFF	TRBV18	TRBJ2-1
CASSLEATGGGNTIYF	TRBV7-8	TRBJ1-3
CASTQYPGQRNEQFF	TRBV7-2	TRBJ2-1
CASSQGGFGEQYF	TRBV5-1	TRBJ2-7
CASSAGTGSNQPQHF	TRBV18	TRBJ1-5
CASSPTGDSYEQYF	TRBV5-1	TRBJ2-7
CASSYGTGVSPLHF	TRBV6-5	TRBJ1-6
CSACRDNNSPLHF	TRBV29-1	TRBJ1-6
CASARRFNYGYTF	TRBV11-2	TRBJ1-2
CSVGPSGGYNEQFF	TRBV29-1	TRBJ2-1
CASSPGLAGTDTQYF	TRBV3-1/TRBV3-2	TRBJ2-3
CASNRGLVGNTEAFF	TRBV19	TRBJ1-1
CASSLGGVQPQHF	TRBV7-9	TRBJ1-5
CASSYVRGGTGELFF	TRBV6-6	TRBJ2-2
CAIRPGQGAGANVLTF	TRBV10-3	TRBJ2-6
CATSDTTSYEQYF	TRBV24-1	TRBJ2-7
CASWGTGGPGGTDTQYF	TRBV2	TRBJ2-3
CASESSGAHGEQFF	TRBV6-6	TRBJ2-1
CASSLAGGSDTQYF	TRBV5-1	TRBJ2-3
CASSDRSRLQYF	TRBV18	TRBJ2-4
CASSSDLRFTEAFF	TRBV5-5	TRBJ1-1
CSGRLAYNEQFF	TRBV29-1	TRBJ2-1
CASSFGQETTQFF	TRBV6-5	TRBJ2-1
CASSKMGQGPSYYGYTF	TRBV6-2/TRBV6-3	TRBJ1-2
CASTPRAGDYSNQPQHF	TRBV19	TRBJ1-5
CASKPVPRAGYTF	TRBV2	TRBJ1-2
CASSTVGGRHYGYTF	TRBV5-8	TRBJ1-2
CASSDPRGQGREKLFF	TRBV6-1	TRBJ1-4
CSAGPSTHTF	TRBV20-1	TRBJ1-2
CASSLPGLAGFYNEQFF	TRBV2	TRBJ2-1
CASSFSGENYEQYF	TRBV27	TRBJ2-7
CASSLGLYEQYF	TRBV4-1	TRBJ2-7
CASSLETGANTGELFF	TRBV7-9	TRBJ2-2
CASSQRGLRRQFF	TRBV14	TRBJ2-1
CASSQAWGGAEDTQYF	TRBV4-2	TRBJ2-3
CSVGTSGYEQYF	TRBV29-1	TRBJ2-7
CASRLLGQGGDEQYF	TRBV11-2	TRBJ2-7
CASSLGLAVDTQYF	TRBV4-1	TRBJ2-3
CASLTTGGAGTDTQYF	TRBV28	TRBJ2-3
CASSQVLSDGYTF	TRBV4-2	TRBJ1-2